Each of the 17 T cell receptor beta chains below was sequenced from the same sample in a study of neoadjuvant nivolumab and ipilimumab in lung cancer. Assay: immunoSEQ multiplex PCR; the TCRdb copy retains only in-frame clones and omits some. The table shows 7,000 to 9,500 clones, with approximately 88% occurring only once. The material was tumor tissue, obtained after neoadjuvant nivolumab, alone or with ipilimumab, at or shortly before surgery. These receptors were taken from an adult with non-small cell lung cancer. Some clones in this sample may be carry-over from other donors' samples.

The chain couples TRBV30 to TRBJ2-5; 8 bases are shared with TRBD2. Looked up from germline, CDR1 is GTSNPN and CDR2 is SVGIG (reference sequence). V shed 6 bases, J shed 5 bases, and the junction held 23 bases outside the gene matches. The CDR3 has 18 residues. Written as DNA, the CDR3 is TGTGCCTGCACAGGTGGAGCTAGCGGGTCCCCGAGATGGGAGACCCAGTACTTC. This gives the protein CACTGGASGSPRWETQYF.

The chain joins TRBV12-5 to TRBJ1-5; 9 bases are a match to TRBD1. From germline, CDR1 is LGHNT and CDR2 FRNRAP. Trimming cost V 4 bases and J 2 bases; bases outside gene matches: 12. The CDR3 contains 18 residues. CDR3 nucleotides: TGTGCTAGTGGTTCCTCTTGGACAGGGGAAAATGGCAATCAGCCCCAGCATTTT. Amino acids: CASGSSWTGENGNQPQHF. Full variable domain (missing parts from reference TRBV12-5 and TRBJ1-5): DARVTQTPRHKVTEMGQEVTMRCQPILGHNTVFWYRQTMMQGLELLAYFRNRAPLDDSGMPKDRFSAEMPDATLATLKIQPSEPRDSAVYFCASGSSWTGENGNQPQHFGDGTRLSIL.

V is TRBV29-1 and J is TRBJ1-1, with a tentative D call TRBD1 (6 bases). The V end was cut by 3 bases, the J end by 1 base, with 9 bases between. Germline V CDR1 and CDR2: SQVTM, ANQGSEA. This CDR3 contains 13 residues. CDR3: CSVDQGSNTEAFF. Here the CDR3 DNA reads TGCAGCGTTGATCAGGGGTCGAACACTGAAGCTTTCTTT.

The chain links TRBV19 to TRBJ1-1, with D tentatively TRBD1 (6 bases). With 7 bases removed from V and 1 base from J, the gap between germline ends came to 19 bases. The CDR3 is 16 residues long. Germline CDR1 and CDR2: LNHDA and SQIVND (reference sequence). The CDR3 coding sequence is TGTGCCAGTAATGTGGGGCTTACAGGGCCGAACACTGAAGCTTTCTTT. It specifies CASNVGLTGPNTEAFF.

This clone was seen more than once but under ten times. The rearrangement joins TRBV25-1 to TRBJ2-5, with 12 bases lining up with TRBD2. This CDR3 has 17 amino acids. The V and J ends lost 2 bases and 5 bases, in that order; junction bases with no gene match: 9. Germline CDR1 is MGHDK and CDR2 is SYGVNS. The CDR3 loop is CASSEPLGTSGSETQYF. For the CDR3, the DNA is TGTGCCAGCAGTGAACCCCTCGGGACTAGCGGGTCCGAGACCCAGTACTTC. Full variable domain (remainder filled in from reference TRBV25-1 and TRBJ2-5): EADIYQTPRYLVIGTGKKITLECSQTMGHDKMYWYQQDPGMELHLIHYSYGVNSTEKGDLSSESTVSRIRTEHFPLTLESARPSHTSQYLCASSEPLGTSGSETQYFGPGTRLLVL.

The CDR3 bases are TGCAGCGTTGAAAGGGACAGGGGTGACTCTGGGGCCAACGTCCTGACTTTC. Its protein product is CSVERDRGDSGANVLTF. The chain couples TRBV29-1 to TRBJ2-6, with TRBD1 matching over 10 bases. This CDR3 has 17 residues. Losses at the gene ends were 2 bases for V and 0 bases for J; bases not matched to a gene: 4. CDR1 is SQVTM and CDR2 is ANQGSEA in the germline V gene.

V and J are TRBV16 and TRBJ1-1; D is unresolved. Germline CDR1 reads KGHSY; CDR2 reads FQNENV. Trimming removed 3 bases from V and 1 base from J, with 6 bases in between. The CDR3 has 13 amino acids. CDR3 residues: CASSQRENTEAFF. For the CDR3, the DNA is TGTGCCAGCAGCCAGAGGGAGAACACTGAAGCTTTCTTT. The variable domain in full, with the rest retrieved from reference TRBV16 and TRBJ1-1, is GEEVAQTPKHLVRGEGQKAKLYCAPIKGHSYVFWYQQVLKNEFKFLISFQNENVFDETGMPKERFSAKCLPNSPCSLEIQATKLEDSAVYFCASSQRENTEAFFGQGTRLTVV.

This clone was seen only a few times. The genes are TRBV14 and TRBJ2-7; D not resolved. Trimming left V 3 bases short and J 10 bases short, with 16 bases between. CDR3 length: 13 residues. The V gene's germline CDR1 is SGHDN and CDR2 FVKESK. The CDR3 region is CASSQLRWSEQYF. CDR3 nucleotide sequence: TGTGCCAGCAGCCAGCTAAGATGGTCGGAACAGTACTTC.

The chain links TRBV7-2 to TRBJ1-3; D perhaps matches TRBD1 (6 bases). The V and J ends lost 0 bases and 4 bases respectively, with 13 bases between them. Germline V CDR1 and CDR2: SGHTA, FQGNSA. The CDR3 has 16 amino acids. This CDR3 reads CASSLAARGGGNTIYF. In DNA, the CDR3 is TGTGCCAGCAGCTTAGCGGCCAGGGGAGGGGGAAACACCATATATTTT.

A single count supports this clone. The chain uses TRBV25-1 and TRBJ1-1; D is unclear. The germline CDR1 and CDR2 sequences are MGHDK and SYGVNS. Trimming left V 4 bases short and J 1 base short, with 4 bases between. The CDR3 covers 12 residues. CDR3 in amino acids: CASSGQNTEAFF. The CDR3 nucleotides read TGTGCCAGCAGTGGACAGAACACTGAAGCTTTCTTT.

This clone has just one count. CDR3 DNA sequence: TGTGCCAGCAGCACGAACCGGGGGCACCTAGGGACTGAAGCTTTCTTT. It yields the protein CASSTNRGHLGTEAFF. The V gene is TRBV5-6, the J gene TRBJ1-1, with D perhaps TRBD1 (6 bases). There are 16 residues in the CDR3. V lost 4 bases, J lost 5 bases, and 21 bases lay in between. Germline lookup yields CDR1 SGHDT and CDR2 YYEEEE.

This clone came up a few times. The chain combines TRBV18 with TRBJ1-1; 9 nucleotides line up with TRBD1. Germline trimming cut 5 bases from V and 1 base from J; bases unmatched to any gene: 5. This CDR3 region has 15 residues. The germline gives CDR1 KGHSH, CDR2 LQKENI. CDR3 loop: CASSIRTGANTEAFF. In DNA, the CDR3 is TGTGCCAGCTCAATCCGGACAGGGGCGAACACTGAAGCTTTCTTT.

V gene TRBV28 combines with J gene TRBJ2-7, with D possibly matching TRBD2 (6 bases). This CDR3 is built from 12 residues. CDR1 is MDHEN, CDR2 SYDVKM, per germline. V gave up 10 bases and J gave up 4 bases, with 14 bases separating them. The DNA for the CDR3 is TGTGCCATCTCCCATAGCGGTTACGAGCAGTACTTC. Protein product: CAISHSGYEQYF.

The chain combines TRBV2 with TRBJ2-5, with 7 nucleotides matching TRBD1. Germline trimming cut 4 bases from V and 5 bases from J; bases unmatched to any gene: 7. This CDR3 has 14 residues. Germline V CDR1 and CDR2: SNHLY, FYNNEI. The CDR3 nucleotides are TGTGCCAGCAGTGTGAAGGGGGCGAGGGAGACCCAGTACTTC. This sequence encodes CASSVKGARETQYF.

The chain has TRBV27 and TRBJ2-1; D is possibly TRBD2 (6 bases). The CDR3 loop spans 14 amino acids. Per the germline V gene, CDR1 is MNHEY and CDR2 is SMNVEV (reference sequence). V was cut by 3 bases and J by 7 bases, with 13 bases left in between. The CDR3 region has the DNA TGTGCCAGCAGTTTTACCCCGGAGGGAAATGAGCAGTTCTTC. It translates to CASSFTPEGNEQFF.

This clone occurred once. CDR3 in amino acids: CASSYRGQGVRGYTF. DNA for the CDR3: TGTGCCAGCAGTTACAGGGGACAGGGGGTTAGGGGCTACACCTTC. V usage is TRBV6-5 and J usage is TRBJ1-2; 11 nucleotides align to TRBD1. Per germline, CDR1 MNHEY and CDR2 SVGAGI. This CDR3 has 15 residues. The V and J ends lost 2 bases and 8 bases, in that order; junction bases with no gene match: 7.

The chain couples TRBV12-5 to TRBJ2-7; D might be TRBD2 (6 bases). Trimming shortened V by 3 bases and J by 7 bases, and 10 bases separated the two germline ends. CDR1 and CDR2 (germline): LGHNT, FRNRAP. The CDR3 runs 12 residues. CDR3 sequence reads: CASGFHGTEQYF. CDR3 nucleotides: TGTGCTAGTGGTTTTCACGGGACTGAGCAGTACTTC.